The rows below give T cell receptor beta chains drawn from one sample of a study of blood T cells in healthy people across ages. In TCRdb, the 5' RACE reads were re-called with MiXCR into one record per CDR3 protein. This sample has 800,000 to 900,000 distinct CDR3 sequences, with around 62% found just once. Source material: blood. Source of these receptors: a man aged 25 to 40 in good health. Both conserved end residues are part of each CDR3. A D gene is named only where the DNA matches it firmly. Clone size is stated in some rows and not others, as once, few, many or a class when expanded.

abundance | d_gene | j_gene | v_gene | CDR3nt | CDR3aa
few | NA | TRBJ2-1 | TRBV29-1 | TGCAGCGTTTCCCTGGGGGGGGCGTACAATGAGCAGTTCTTC | CSVSLGGAYNEQFF
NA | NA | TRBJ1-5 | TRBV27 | TGTGCCAGCAGTTTAGGGGGGATTAGTCCAAATCAGCCCCAGCATTTT | CASSLGGISPNQPQHF
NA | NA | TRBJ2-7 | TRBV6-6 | TGTGCCAGCGGGTCCCGGAACGGGCACGAGCAGTACTTC | CASGSRNGHEQYF
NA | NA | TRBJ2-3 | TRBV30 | TGTGCCTGGAGTGGGGAGGCAGGGTATCTCACAGATACGCAGTATTTT | CAWSGEAGYLTDTQYF
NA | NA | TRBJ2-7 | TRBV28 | TGTGCCAGCAGTCCCGGAGGGGTAAGGGGCGAGCAGTACTTC | CASSPGGVRGEQYF
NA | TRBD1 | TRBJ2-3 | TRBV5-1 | TGCGCCAGCAGCTTGGGGGGACAGGGAAGCACAGATACGCAGTATTTT | CASSLGGQGSTDTQYF
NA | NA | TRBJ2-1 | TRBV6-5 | TGTGCCAGCCACGGACTAGGGGGGGGGAATGAGCAGTTCTTC | CASHGLGGGNEQFF
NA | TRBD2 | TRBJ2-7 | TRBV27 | TGTGCCAGCAGTTTTCCACTAGCGGGAGTGTGGTACTTC | CASSFPLAGVWYF
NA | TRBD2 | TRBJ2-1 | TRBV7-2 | TGTGCCAGCAGCCCGGGACTAGCGGAGAAGTACAATGAGCAGTTCTTC | CASSPGLAEKYNEQFF
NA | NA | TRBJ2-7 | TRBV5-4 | TGTGCCAGCAGCCAAGACAGTACGACCTACGAGCAGTACTTC | CASSQDSTTYEQYF
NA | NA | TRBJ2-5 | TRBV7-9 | TGTGCCAGCAGCCCGGGGTCTACCTACGAGCGGTACTTC | CASSPGSTYERYF
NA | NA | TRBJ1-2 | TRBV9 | TGTGCCAGCAGCGTAGCTGGACAGAACTATGGCTACACCTTC | CASSVAGQNYGYTF
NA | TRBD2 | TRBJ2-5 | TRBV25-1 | TGTGCCAGCAGTGGCCTAGCGGGGCCCTACACGGAGACCCAGTACTTC | CASSGLAGPYTETQYF
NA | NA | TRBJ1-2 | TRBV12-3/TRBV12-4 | TGTGCCAGCAGCCCCGGACAATGGGACTATGGCTACACCTTC | CASSPGQWDYGYTF
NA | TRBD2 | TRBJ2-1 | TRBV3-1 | TGTGCCAGCAGCCAAGATGCGCGGGGGTATAATGAGCAGTTCTTC | CASSQDARGYNEQFF
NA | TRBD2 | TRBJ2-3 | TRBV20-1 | TGCAGTGCTAGACCTGCTAGCGGGGCCACAGATACGCAGTATTTT | CSARPASGATDTQYF
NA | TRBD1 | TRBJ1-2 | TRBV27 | TGTGCCAGCAGTTACCTTCCGACAGGGATCTATGGCTACACCTTC | CASSYLPTGIYGYTF
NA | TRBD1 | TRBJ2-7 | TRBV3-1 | TGTGCCAGCAGCCAAGATGTCACAGGGGGAAAGCAGTACTTC | CASSQDVTGGKQYF
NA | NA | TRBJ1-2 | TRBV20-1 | TGCAGTGCTAAGGACAGAGGTCAAGCTGGCTACACCTTC | CSAKDRGQAGYTF
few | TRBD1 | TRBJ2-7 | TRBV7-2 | TGTGCCAGCAGCTTGTACAGGGGGCTCGACGAGCAGTACTTC | CASSLYRGLDEQYF
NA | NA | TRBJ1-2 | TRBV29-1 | TGCAGCGTTCCACCAGGGGACCGAACTAACTATGGCTACACCTTC | CSVPPGDRTNYGYTF
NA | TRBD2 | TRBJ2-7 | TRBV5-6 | TGTGCCAGCAGCTTACCGGGACTAGCGGTCCACGAGCAGTACTTC | CASSLPGLAVHEQYF
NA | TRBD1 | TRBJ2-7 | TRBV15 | TGTGCCACCAGCAGAGGAGCGGACAGGAGCGAGCAGTACTTC | CATSRGADRSEQYF
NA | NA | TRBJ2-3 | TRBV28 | TGTGCCAGCAAACAGGCGATCACAGATACGCAGTATTTT | CASKQAITDTQYF
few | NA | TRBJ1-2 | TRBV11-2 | TGTGCCAGCAGTCCAGGGAAAGATGGCTACACCTTC | CASSPGKDGYTF
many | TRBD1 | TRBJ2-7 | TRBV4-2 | TGTGCCAGCAGCCAAGAAGGGGGCAGGGGGCACGACGAGCAGTACTTC | CASSQEGGRGHDEQYF
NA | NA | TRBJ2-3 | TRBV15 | TGTGCCACCGGACAGGACAGCCCGGGGGCGCAGTATTTT | CATGQDSPGAQYF
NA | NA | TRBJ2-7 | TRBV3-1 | TGTGCCAGCAGCCAAGGGGACTTTTACGAGCAGTACTTC | CASSQGDFYEQYF
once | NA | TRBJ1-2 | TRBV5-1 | TGCGCCAGCACCCTAATGGAGGGGCTGAACTATGGCTACACCTTC | CASTLMEGLNYGYTF
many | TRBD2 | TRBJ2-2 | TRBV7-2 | TGTGCCAGCAGCTTAGTGGGGGGGATAGCCGGGGAGCTGTTTTTT | CASSLVGGIAGELFF
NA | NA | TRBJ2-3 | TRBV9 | TGTGCCAGCAGCCCAGGGAAGGGGTCTAGCACAGATACGCAGTATTTT | CASSPGKGSSTDTQYF
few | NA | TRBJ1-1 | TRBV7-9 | TGTGCCAGCAGCTTAGGACAGGTCACTGAAGCTTTCTTT | CASSLGQVTEAFF
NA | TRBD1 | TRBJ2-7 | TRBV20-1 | TGCAGTGCCAGTTCTGAGGGGACAGGGGGCTACGAGCAGTACTTC | CSASSEGTGGYEQYF
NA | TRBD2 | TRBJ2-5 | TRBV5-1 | TGCGCCAGCAGCTTGCGGGACAGACCTAGCGGGGGGTCTGAGACCCAGTACTTC | CASSLRDRPSGGSETQYF
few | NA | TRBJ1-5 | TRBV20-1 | TGCAGTGCTAGAAACGGGGCCAATCAGCCCCAGCATTTT | CSARNGANQPQHF
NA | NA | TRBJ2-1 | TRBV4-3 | TGCGCCAGCAGCCAAGGAACGGGACTCAACTCCTACAATGAGCAGTTCTTC | CASSQGTGLNSYNEQFF
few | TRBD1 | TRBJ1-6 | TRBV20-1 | TGCAGTGCAGCGGGACAGGGGGCTTCACCCCTCCACTTT | CSAAGQGASPLHF
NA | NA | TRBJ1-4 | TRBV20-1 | TGCAGTGCTAGAAGGGTCCCAAATGAAAAACTGTTTTTT | CSARRVPNEKLFF
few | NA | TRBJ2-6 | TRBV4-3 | TGCGCCAGCAGCCAAGATTTGGGGATAGGATCTGGGGCCAACGTCCTGACTTTC | CASSQDLGIGSGANVLTF
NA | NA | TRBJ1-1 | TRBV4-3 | TGCGCCAGCAGCCAAGGCTATCCCGGGACGGTGAACACTGAAGCTTTCTTT | CASSQGYPGTVNTEAFF
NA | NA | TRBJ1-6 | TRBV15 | TGTGCCACCAGCAGAGATCTCGGCGGGTGGAATTCACCCCTCCACTTT | CATSRDLGGWNSPLHF
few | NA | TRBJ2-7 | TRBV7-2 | TGTGCCAGCAGCTCACAGGGTTTCGAGCAGTACTTC | CASSSQGFEQYF
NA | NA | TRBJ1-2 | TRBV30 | TGTGCCTGGAGCGACCTGACCAGCCCTTACTATGGCTACACCTTC | CAWSDLTSPYYGYTF
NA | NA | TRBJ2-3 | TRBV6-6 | TGTGCCAGCAGCCAGGGCTTTCTCTATGGGCAGTATTTT | CASSQGFLYGQYF
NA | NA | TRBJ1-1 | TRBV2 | TGTGCCAGCAGTGACCCAGCGAACACTGAAGCTTTCTTT | CASSDPANTEAFF
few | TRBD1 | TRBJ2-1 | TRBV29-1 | TGCAGCGTTGAATGGACAGGGGGCTTGGACAATGAGCAGTTCTTC | CSVEWTGGLDNEQFF
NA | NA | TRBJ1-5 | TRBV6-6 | TGTGCCAGCATAAACCGGGACGGGGGGAATCAGCCCCAGCATTTT | CASINRDGGNQPQHF